This T cell receptor beta chain was sequenced during a study of blood T cells in healthy people across ages. The CDR3 has 14 residues. The germline CDR1 and CDR2 sequences are LGHNA and YNFKEQ. Trimming shortened V by 8 bases and J by 2 bases, and 16 bases separated the two germline ends. It was with a sample-barcoded 5' primer and a J-beta primer mix that a second PCR of roughly 7 to 12 cycles was run. TCRdb analysed the 5' RACE reads with MiXCR anew, one entry per CDR3 protein. This table has fewer than 950,000 distinct CDR3 sequences, about 36% appearing once. This clonotype has just a few counts. V usage is TRBV4-2 and J usage is TRBJ2-7; D not certain. The sequencing input was blood. The clonotype was recovered from a man aged 18 to 35 in good health. The chain's CDR3 is CASSLSRAPYEQYF. The CDR3 DNA follows: TGTGCCAGCTCCCTAAGTAGGGCCCCCTACGAGCAGTACTTC.